Included here is one TCR beta chain sequence, with context. The target antigen is unknown. The sample comes from a study of T cells in Graves' hyperthyroidism and ophthalmopathy. Across the study: The blood sample was taken at first diagnosis, before treatment began. Regarding the study as a whole: Expanded thyroid clonotypes (above 0.001) were mostly also found in blood. Ophthalmopathy got predicted by the model a median 6.5 months before its onset. A 13 V-J model separated ophthalmopathy from stable hyperthyroidism.

It was RNA transcripts that yielded the amplified TCR beta CDR3 regions. The TCR CDR3 was amplified in a first-round RT-PCR using the HTBI primer set. TCRdb re-called the multiplex PCR reads through MiXCR, storing one row per CDR3 protein. The table includes approximately 690,000 distinct CDR3 sequences, less than 25% detected once. The clonotype was recovered from a young man with Graves' ophthalmopathy. The sequenced sample consisted of blood.

The CDR3 region is CAWKGLGNTIYF. For the CDR3, the DNA is TGTGCCTGGAAGGGACTAGGAAACACCATATATTTT. V usage is TRBV30 and J usage is TRBJ1-3, with a possible D match to TRBD1 (5 bases). The V end was cut by 4 bases, the J end by 4 bases, with 8 bases between. The CDR3 is made up of 12 amino acids. Germline CDR1 GTSNPN, CDR2 SVGIG (reference sequence).